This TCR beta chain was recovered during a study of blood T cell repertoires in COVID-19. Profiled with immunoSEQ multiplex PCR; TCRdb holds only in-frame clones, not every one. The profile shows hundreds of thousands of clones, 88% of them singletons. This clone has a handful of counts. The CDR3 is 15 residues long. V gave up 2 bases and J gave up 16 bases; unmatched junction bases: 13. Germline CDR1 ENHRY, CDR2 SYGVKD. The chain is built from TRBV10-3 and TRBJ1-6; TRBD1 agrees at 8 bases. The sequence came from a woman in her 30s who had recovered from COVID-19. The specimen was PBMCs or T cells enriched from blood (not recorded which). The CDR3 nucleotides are TGTGCCATCAGTGAGGGGACAGGAGGCTTCGTATCTCTCCACTTT. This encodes CAISEGTGGFVSLHF.